The next 7 T cell receptor beta chains were all read from a single sample in a study of OX40 agonist ivuxolimab in advanced cancers. Assay used: immunoSEQ multiplex PCR; TCRdb lists only in-frame clones, some missing. The table has 61,000 or so clones, about 80% seen once. Specimen: CD4+ or CD8+ T cells sorted from blood, collected in a trial of the OX40 agonist ivuxolimab. Receptor source: an adult with an advanced solid tumor such as melanoma, head and neck, liver or kidney cancer.

The chain combines TRBV28 with TRBJ2-7; 8 bases align to TRBD2. The V and J ends lost 7 bases and 1 base, in that order; junction bases with no gene match: 12. CDR1 is MDHEN, CDR2 SYDVKM, per germline. The CDR3 contains 16 residues. CDR3 residues: CASIPPSGGESYEQYF. DNA for the CDR3: TGTGCCAGCATCCCACCCAGCGGGGGAGAATCCTACGAGCAGTACTTC.

This chain connects TRBV5-1 to TRBJ2-1, with D perhaps assigned TRBD1 or TRBD2 (6 bases each). Trimming took 2 bases from V and 6 from J, leaving 15 bases between them. The CDR3 spans 15 residues. Germline-derived CDR1 and CDR2 are SGHRS and YFSETQ. The CDR3 loop is CASSLGGPSVNEQFF. The CDR3 region has the DNA TGCGCCAGCAGCTTAGGGGGGCCAAGTGTCAATGAGCAGTTCTTC.

The table lists this clone with a count of one. The chain employs TRBV9 and TRBJ2-6; D not certain. Between the trimmed V and J ends, which lost 0 bases and 1 base, there was a span of 5 bases. Germline V gene lookup returns CDR1 SGDLS and CDR2 YYNGEE. This CDR3 comprises 15 residues. The CDR3 DNA sequence: TGTGCCAGCAGCGTAGGGGGATCTGGGGCCAACGTCCTGACTTTC. This encodes CASSVGGSGANVLTF. The full variable domain, in which reference TRBV9 and TRBJ2-6 provide the parts outside the CDR3, is DSGVTQTPKHLITATGQRVTLRCSPRSGDLSVYWYQQSLDQGLQFLIQYYNGEERAKGNILERFSAQQFPDLHSELNLSSLELGDSALYFCASSVGGSGANVLTFGAGSRLTVL.

CDR3 coding DNA: TGTGCCAGTAGTATTTCCGGCGGGTCCTTGGGTGAGCAGTACTTC. It specifies CASSISGGSLGEQYF. The chain is built from TRBV19 and TRBJ2-7; tentative D call: TRBD2 (5 bases). This CDR3 is built from 15 residues. Germline CDR1 LNHDA, CDR2 SQIVND (reference sequence). V lost 3 bases, J lost 7 bases, and 19 bases lay in between.

In its sample, this clone was seen a few times. The chain employs TRBV4-3 and TRBJ2-7; D gene uncertain. The V gene's germline CDR1 is LGHNA and CDR2 YSLEER. The V gene lost 3 bases and the J gene lost 3 bases, with 9 bases spanning the gap. The CDR3 covers 13 residues. This CDR3 is CASSHRTDYEQYF. The CDR3 coding sequence is TGCGCCAGCAGCCATAGGACCGACTACGAGCAGTACTTC.

The chain is built from TRBV25-1 and TRBJ1-2; TRBD1 matches 10 bases. Trimming removed 4 bases from V and 8 bases from J; junction bases left unmatched: 4. The CDR3 is 13 amino acids. Germline CDR1 and CDR2: MGHDK and SYGVNS. The CDR3 reads CASSADRGPGYTF. CDR3 DNA: TGTGCCAGCAGTGCCGACAGGGGGCCGGGCTACACCTTC.

The chain is built from TRBV2 and TRBJ2-1, with D tentatively TRBD2 (5 bases). V lost 8 bases to trimming and J lost 3 bases, with 17 bases between them. The germline V gene encodes CDR1 SNHLY and CDR2 FYNNEI. The CDR3 consists of 15 residues. The CDR3 loop is CASLGSVRSYNEQFF. CDR3 bases: TGTGCCAGCCTGGGTAGCGTCCGAAGCTACAATGAGCAGTTCTTC.